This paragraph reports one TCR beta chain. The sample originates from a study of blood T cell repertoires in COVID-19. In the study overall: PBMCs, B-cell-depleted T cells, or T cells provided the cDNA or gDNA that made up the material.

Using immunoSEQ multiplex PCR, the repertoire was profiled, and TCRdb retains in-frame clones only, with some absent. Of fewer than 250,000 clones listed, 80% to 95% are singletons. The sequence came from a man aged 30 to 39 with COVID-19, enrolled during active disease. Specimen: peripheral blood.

CDR3 loop: CASSLTSGGEETQYF. As DNA, the CDR3 is TGTGCCAGCAGCCTAACTAGCGGGGGGGAAGAGACCCAGTACTTC. V gene TRBV5-4 combines with J gene TRBJ2-5, with TRBD2 matching 13 bases. V gave up 4 bases and J gave up 3 bases; unmatched junction bases: 3. The CDR3 contains 15 residues. Germline assignment: CDR1 SGHNT and CDR2 YYREEE (reference sequence).